This TCR beta chain was identified in a study of beta chain features in type 1 diabetes. The ends lost 4 bases at V and 10 bases at J; junction bases unmatched: 9. This CDR3 spans 15 amino acids. CDR1 is ENHRY and CDR2 is SYGVKD in the germline V gene. Worth noting for this clone: Its target is unknown.

Based on CD45RO/CCR7/CD25/CD127/CD95/CD27, CD4+ regulatory, stem cell-like memory, naive and central memory cells were sorted. Regarding the study as a whole: In all four CD4+ subsets, TCRB CDR3 length was significantly, moderately reduced in type 1 diabetes. Equally in patients and controls, PCR might preferentially amplify shorter templates. Naive, central memory and regulatory TCRB repertoires appeared more similar among patients than healthy donors.

The whole isolated RNA underwent reverse transcription, so sequencing captured expressed TCRB transcripts. This table comes from immunoSEQ multiplex PCR, and its TCRdb copy is limited to in-frame clones, with some not included. This sample carries 100,000 to 150,000 clones, approximately 9% of them seen once, and the ten largest clones take around 0.75%. This sequence was found in a man aged 25-45 years with type 1 diabetes. Sample: central memory CD4+ T cells from blood. The chain joins TRBV10-3 to TRBJ2-1; TRBD2 matches at 11 bases. CDR3 residues: CAISGDSGGGREQFF. The CDR3 nucleotides read TGTGCCATCAGTGGGGATAGCGGGGGGGGCAGAGAGCAGTTCTTC.